This T cell receptor beta chain was identified during a study of blood T cell repertoires in COVID-19. Study background: PBMCs, B-cell-depleted T cells, or T cells provided the cDNA or gDNA that made up the material.

Participants were aged 18 to 89 years from around 26 US areas. Recovered status applied to Cohort 3 donors who had two consecutive negative PCRs. It also applied to those with clearance or with symptom resolution. CDR3 length: 13 amino acids. Germline CDR1 is MGHDK and CDR2 is SYGVNS. Trimming removed 0 bases at V and 7 bases at J, with 9 bases between. Per the original data handling: Researchers report that nucleated cell counts were estimated from reference gene primer amplification. The repertoire was sequenced with immunoSEQ multiplex PCR; TCRdb's copy has only in-frame clones and lacks some. V and J calls plus clone size are reproduced from that table; the DNA served to infer D and trimming. The sample has fewer than 200,000 clones; 88% are singletons.

Sequencing was carried out using PBMCs or T cells enriched from blood (not recorded which). The chain joins TRBV25-1 to TRBJ1-1, with D maybe TRBD1 (6 bases). The TCR sequence derives from a woman aged 18-29 years who had recovered from COVID-19. CDR3 in DNA: TGTGCCAGCAGTGAATATGTCAGGGGTGAAGCTTTCTTT. Translated, it gives CASSEYVRGEAFF. Based on the CDR3 plus reference TRBV25-1 and TRBJ1-1, the full variable domain is EADIYQTPRYLVIGTGKKITLECSQTMGHDKMYWYQQDPGMELHLIHYSYGVNSTEKGDLSSESTVSRIRTEHFPLTLESARPSHTSQYLCASSEYVRGEAFFGQGTRLTVV.